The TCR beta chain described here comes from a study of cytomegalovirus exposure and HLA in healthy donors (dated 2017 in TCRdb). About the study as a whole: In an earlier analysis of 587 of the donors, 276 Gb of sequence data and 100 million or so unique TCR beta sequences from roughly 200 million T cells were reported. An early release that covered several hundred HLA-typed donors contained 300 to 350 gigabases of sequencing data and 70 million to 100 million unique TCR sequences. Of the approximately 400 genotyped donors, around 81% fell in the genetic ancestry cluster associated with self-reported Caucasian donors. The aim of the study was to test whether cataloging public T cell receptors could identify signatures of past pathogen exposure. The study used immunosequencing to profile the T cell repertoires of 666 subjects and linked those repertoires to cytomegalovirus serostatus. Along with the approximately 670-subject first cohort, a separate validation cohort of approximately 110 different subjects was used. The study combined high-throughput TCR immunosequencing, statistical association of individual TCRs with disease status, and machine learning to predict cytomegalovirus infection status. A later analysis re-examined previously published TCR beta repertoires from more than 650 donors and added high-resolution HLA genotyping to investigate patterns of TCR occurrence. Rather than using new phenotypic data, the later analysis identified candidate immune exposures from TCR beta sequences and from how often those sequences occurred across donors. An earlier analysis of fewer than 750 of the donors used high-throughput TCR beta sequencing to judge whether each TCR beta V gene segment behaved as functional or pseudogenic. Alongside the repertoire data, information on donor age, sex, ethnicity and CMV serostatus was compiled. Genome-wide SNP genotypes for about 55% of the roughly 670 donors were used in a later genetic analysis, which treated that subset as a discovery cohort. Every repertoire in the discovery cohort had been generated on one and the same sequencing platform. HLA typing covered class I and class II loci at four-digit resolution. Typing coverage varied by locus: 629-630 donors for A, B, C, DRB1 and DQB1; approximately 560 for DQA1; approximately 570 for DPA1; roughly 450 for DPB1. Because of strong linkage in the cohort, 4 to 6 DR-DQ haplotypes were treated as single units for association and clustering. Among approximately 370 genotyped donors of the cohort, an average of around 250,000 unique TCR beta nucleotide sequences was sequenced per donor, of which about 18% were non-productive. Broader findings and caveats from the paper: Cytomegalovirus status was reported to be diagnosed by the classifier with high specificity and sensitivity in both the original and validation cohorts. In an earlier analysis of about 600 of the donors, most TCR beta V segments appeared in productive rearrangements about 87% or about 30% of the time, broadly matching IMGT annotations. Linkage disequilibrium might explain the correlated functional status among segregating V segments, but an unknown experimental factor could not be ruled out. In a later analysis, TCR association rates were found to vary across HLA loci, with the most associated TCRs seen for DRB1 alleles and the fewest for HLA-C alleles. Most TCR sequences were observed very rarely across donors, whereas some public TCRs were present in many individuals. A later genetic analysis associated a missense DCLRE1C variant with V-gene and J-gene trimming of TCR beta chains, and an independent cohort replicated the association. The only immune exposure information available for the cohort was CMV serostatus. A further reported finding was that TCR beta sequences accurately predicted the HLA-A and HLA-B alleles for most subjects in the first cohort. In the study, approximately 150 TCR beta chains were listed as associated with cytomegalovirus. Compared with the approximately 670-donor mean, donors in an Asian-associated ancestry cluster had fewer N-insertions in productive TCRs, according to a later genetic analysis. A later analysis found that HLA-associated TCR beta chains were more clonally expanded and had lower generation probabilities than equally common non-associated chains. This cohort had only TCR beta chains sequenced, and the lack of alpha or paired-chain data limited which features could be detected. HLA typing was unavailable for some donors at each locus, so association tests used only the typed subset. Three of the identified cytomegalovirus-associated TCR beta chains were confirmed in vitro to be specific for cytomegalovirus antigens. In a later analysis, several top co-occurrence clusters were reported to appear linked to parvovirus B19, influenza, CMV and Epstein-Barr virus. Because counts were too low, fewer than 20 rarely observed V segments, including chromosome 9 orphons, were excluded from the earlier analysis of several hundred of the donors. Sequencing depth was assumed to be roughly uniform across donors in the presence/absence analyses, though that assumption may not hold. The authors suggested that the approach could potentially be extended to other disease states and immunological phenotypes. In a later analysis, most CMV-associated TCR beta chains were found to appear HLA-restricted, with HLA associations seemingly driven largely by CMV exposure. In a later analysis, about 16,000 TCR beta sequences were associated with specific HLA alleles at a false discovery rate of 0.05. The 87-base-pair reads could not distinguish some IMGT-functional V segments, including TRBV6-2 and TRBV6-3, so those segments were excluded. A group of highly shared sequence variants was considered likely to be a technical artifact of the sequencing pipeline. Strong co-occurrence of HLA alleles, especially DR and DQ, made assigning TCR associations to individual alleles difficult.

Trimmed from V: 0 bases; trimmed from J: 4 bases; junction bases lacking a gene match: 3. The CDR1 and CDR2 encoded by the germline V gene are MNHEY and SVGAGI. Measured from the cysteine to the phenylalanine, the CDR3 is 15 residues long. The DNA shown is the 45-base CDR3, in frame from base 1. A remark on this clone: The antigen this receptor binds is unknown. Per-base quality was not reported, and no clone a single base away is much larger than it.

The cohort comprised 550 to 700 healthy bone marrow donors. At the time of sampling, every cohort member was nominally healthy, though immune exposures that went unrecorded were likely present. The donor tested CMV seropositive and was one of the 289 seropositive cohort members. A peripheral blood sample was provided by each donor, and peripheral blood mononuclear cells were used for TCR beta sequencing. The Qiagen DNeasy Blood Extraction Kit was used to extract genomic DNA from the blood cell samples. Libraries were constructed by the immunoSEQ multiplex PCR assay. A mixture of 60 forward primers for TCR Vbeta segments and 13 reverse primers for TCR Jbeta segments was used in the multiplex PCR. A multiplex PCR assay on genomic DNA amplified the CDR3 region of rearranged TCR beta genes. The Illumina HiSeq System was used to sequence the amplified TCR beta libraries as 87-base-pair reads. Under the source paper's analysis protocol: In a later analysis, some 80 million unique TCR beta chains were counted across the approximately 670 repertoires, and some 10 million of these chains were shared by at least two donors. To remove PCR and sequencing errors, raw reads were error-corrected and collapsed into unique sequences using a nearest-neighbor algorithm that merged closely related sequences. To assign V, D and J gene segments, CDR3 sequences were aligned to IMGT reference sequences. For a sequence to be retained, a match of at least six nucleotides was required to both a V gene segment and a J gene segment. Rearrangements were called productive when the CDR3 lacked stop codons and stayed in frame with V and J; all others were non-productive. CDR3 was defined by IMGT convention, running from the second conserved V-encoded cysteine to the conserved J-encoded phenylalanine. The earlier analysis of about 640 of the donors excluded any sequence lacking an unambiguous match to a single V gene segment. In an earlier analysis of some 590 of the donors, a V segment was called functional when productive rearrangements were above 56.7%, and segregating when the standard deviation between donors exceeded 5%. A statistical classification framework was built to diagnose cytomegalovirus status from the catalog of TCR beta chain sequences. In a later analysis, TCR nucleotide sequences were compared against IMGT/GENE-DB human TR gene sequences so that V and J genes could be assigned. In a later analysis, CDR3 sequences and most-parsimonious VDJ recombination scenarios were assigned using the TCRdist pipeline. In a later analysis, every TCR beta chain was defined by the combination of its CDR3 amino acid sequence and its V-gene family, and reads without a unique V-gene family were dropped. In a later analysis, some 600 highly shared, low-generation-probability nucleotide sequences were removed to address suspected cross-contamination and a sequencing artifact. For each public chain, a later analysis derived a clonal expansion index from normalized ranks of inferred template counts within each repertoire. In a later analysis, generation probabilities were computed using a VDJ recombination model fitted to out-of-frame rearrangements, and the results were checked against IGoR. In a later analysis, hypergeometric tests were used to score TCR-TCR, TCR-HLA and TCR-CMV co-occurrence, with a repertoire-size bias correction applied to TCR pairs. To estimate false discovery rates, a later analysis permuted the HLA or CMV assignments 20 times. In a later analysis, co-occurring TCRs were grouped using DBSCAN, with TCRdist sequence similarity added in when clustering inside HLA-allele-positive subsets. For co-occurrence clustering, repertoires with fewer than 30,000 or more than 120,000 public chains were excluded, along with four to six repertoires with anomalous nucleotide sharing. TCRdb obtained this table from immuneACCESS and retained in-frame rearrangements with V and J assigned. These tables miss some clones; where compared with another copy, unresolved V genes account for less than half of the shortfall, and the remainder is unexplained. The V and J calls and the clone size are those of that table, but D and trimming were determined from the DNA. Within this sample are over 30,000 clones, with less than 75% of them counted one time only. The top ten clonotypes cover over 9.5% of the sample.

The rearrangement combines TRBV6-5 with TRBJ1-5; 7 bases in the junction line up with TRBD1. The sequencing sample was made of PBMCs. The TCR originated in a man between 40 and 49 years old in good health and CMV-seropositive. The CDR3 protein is CASSYSRDSNQPQHF. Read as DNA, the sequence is TGTGCCAGCAGTTACTCCCGGGACAGTAATCAGCCCCAGCATTTT.